This T cell receptor (beta chain) was documented in a study of CD8 T cells in ankylosing spondylitis. This clonotype showed up many times. Quantitative 5'-RACE with molecular barcodes produced the TCR beta libraries. TCRdb reanalysed the 5' RACE reads using MiXCR and keeps one entry per CDR3 protein. The table records fewer than 200,000 distinct CDR3 sequences, approximately 18% of them present only once. The clonotype was recovered from a male donor aged 10 to 30 with ankylosing spondylitis or in good health (not recorded which). The sample comprised blood, either unsorted or a sorted T cell fraction (not recorded which).

DNA for the CDR3: TGCGCCAGCAGCTATGCCAGGGGATCTAATGAAAAACTGTTTTTT. Its protein is CASSYARGSNEKLFF. The V and J genes are TRBV5-1 and TRBJ1-4, with D possibly TRBD1 on 6 matching bases. V lost 3 bases to trimming and J lost 3 bases, with 12 bases between them. Germline V gene data show CDR1 as SGHRS and CDR2 as YFSETQ. The CDR3 length is 15 residues.